This T cell receptor (beta chain) was recorded in a study of cytomegalovirus exposure and HLA in healthy donors. Study-wide results and caveats: Overall, roughly 150 TCR beta chains were annotated as cytomegalovirus-associated. Presence/absence comparisons presumed near-even sequencing depth among donors.

Use of 60 Vbeta and 13 Jbeta primers characterized the PCR. Clones were read by immunoSEQ multiplex PCR, and TCRdb kept only the in-frame ones, dropping some. Seen here are roughly 100,000 clones, around 80% observed once, and the top ten hold about 5.5%. While unrecorded immune exposures were likely, the donors were nominally healthy when sampled. With respect to this clone: What it binds is not known.

V lost 5 bases and J 5 bases, leaving 14 bases between the germline ends. The CDR3 loop spans 14 amino acids. Germline loops: CDR1 MNHEY, CDR2 SMNVEV (reference sequence). This receptor was obtained from a man aged 35-49 years in good health and CMV-seropositive. The V call is TRBV27, the J call TRBJ2-3; possibly TRBD1 for D (7 bases). Sequencing was carried out using PBMCs. CDR3 bases: TGTGCCAGCAGTCAGGGGGGCCAGGGAGATACGCAGTATTTT. It translates to CASSQGGQGDTQYF.